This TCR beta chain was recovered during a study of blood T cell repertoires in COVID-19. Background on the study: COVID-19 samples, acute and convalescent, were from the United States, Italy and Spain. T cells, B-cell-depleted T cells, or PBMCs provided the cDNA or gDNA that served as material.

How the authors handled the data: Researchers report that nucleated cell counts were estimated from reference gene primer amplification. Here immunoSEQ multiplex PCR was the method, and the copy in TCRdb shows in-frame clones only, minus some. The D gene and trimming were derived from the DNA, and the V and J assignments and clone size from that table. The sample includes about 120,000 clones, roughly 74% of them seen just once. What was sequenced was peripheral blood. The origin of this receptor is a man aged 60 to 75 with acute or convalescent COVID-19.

The DNA of the CDR3 is TGTGCCAGCAGCTCCCCCGCGTTGGATACGCAGTATTTT. Encoded protein: CASSSPALDTQYF. The gene calls are TRBV11-1 and TRBJ2-3; D is uncertain. The length of the CDR3 is 13 residues. Trimming removed 4 bases at V and 6 bases at J, with 11 bases between. Germline V lookup: CDR1 SGHAT, CDR2 FQDESV (reference sequence).